Here is one T cell receptor beta chain with its context. These data are taken from a study of cytomegalovirus exposure and HLA in healthy donors. In the PCR, 60 Vbeta and 13 Jbeta primers were used. Method: immunoSEQ multiplex PCR; TCRdb's copy keeps in-frame clones and lacks some. This sample yields about 270,000 clones, of which under 80% are seen a single time; 2% to 2.5% belongs to the top ten. Sequenced: PBMCs. The receptor was isolated from a female donor in good health and CMV-seronegative.

This CDR3 reads CASSHSDWTSGHYNEQFF. CDR3 in DNA: TGTGCCAGCAGCCACTCTGACTGGACTAGCGGACATTACAATGAGCAGTTCTTC. The chain carries TRBV11-2 and TRBJ2-1; 10 positions match TRBD2. V lost 5 bases to trimming and J lost 4 bases; unmatched junction nucleotides: 14. This CDR3 region has 18 residues. In germline, CDR1 is SGHAT, CDR2 FQNNGV.